These T cell receptor beta chains were read from a single sample in a study of blood T cells in healthy people across ages. TCRdb re-analysed the 5' RACE reads in MiXCR, keeping a single row per CDR3 protein. The profile covers some 1,800,000 distinct CDR3 sequences, with more than 35% appearing a single time and 20% to 25% taken by the ten largest. The specimen was blood. Every receptor here comes from a human donor in good health. Each CDR3 is given without its conserved first and last residue. Each record gives: J gene, V gene, clone size, CDR3 protein. Part of the rows lack a size; the others show once, few, many or a class for expanded clones.

TRBJ2-1	TRBV29-1	NA	SVRFRTDLFYNEQF
TRBJ1-2	TRBV20-1	NA	SASPPTNYGCT
TRBJ2-3	TRBV7-2	NA	ASSSDPQGTQY
TRBJ2-1	TRBV11-2	NA	ASSFGVGSNHEQF
TRBJ1-6	TRBV5-1	NA	ASSLSTYNSPLH
TRBJ2-7	TRBV29-1	NA	SVEGALESHTYEQY
TRBJ1-5	TRBV7-3	NA	ASSLSRESAQH
TRBJ1-2	TRBV20-1	NA	SAIGQGAGYGYT
TRBJ2-6	TRBV2	few	ASSEQGPAGANVLT
TRBJ1-2	TRBV30	NA	AWSVQGSYGYT
TRBJ2-7	TRBV7-2	many	ASSFRTSGVEQY
TRBJ2-7	TRBV20-1	NA	SAPRGHRGVRKQY
TRBJ2-1	TRBV4-2	NA	ASSPLPGTGIDEQF
TRBJ2-3	TRBV5-6	NA	ASTKTSGGQRTDTQY
TRBJ2-7	TRBV9	few	ASSIGGGTYEQY
TRBJ2-3	TRBV15	NA	ATSRGSGGRTDTQY
TRBJ1-1	TRBV29-1	NA	SGAGQGPTEAF
TRBJ2-7	TRBV7-9	NA	ASSLDYSPYEQY
TRBJ1-6	TRBV7-2	NA	ASSPQPGQGDGFSSPLH
TRBJ1-4	TRBV5-1	NA	ASQIGPGGVANEKLF
TRBJ1-2	TRBV12-3/TRBV12-4	few	ASSLGPVSGYGYT
TRBJ2-7	TRBV11-2	NA	ASSFIGSSYEQY
TRBJ2-1	TRBV4-1	NA	ASSQGTSGGRYNEQF
TRBJ1-3	TRBV18	once	ASSSLQRSGNTIY
TRBJ2-5	TRBV24-1	NA	ATSDPGQGRETQY
TRBJ1-2	TRBV4-2	few	ASSPQLGTGYTSYGHT
TRBJ2-6	TRBV2	NA	ASSERGISGANVLT
TRBJ2-5	TRBV2	NA	ASLMDRVYKQY
TRBJ2-1	TRBV11-2	NA	ASSLRGGFSYNEQF
TRBJ2-7	TRBV7-2	NA	ASSLVASVSSYERY
TRBJ2-7	TRBV7-8	NA	ASSPATRGSTIDYEQY
TRBJ2-2	TRBV11-2	NA	ASSPGGYNGELF
TRBJ1-5	TRBV7-9	NA	ASSLDGLRRQPQH
TRBJ1-2	TRBV6-5	NA	ASGTSHGYT
TRBJ1-4	TRBV20-1	few	SATSGAGEKLF
TRBJ1-2	TRBV5-1	few	ASSPNLFRYGYT
TRBJ2-5	TRBV7-9	few	ASSFLPSQETQY
TRBJ2-5	TRBV7-8	NA	ASSSFWGGDRQETQY
TRBJ2-3	TRBV20-1	many	SASGTDTQY
NA	TRBV3-1	NA	ASSPRGGGQSEQY
TRBJ1-1	TRBV6-1	NA	ASSEATVLLNTEAF
TRBJ2-7	TRBV7-9	NA	ASSFGTGGFGYEQY
TRBJ2-7	TRBV27	few	ASSFSSVYEQY
TRBJ2-6	TRBV9	many	ASSVDRSSGANVLT
TRBJ1-6	TRBV20-1	many	SARDLGNSPLH
TRBJ2-1	TRBV7-3	few	ASSLLGPGMNEQF
TRBJ2-1	TRBV5-1	many	ASSLGRGGEQF
TRBJ1-1	TRBV4-1	NA	ASSQVRSGLPNMNTEAF
TRBJ2-3	TRBV5-1	NA	ASSLVPTSGIRTDTQY
TRBJ2-5	TRBV15	NA	ATSRATSGGPQETQY
TRBJ2-1	TRBV29-1	NA	SVERGVTGGAYNEQF
TRBJ1-2	TRBV12-3/TRBV12-4	few	ASSLGAINYGYT
TRBJ1-3	TRBV6-5	NA	ASSFRGLGNTIY